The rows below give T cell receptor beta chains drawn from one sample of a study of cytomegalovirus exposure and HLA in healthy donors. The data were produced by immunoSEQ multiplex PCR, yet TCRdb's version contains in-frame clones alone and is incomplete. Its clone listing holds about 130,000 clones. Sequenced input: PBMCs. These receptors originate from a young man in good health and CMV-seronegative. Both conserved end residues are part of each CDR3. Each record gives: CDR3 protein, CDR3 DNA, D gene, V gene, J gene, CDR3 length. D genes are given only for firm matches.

CASSLTGTPDTQYF,TGTGCCAGCAGCTTGACAGGTACCCCAGATACGCAGTATTTT,-,TRBV5-6,TRBJ2-3,14
CASGELTNEQYF,TGTGCCAGCGGGGAGCTAACCAACGAGCAGTACTTC,-,TRBV6-6,TRBJ2-7,12
CASSLILGGPNEQFF,TGTGCCAGCAGCTTAATTCTGGGGGGGCCCAATGAGCAGTTCTTC,-,TRBV7-9,TRBJ2-1,15
CASSSVRDREDNEQFF,TGTGCCAGCAGTTCCGTCCGGGACAGGGAGGATAATGAGCAGTTCTTC,TRBD1,TRBV28,TRBJ2-1,16
CATSKTGLAGVYPRDEQFF,TGTGCCACCAGCAAAACGGGACTAGCGGGAGTGTATCCTAGGGATGAGCAGTTCTTC,TRBD2,TRBV15,TRBJ2-1,19
CASSVDSNQDYGYTF,TGTGCCAGCAGCGTAGACTCCAATCAGGACTATGGCTACACCTTC,-,TRBV9,TRBJ1-2,15
CASSLAGEAFF,TGTGCCAGCAGCTTGGCAGGCGAAGCTTTCTTT,-,TRBV7-9,TRBJ1-1,11
CASMRGGGNQPQHF,TGTGCCAGCATGAGGGGGGGCGGAAATCAGCCCCAGCATTTT,-,TRBV2,TRBJ1-5,14
CASRRDISNYGYTF,TGTGCCAGCAGGAGGGACATATCTAACTATGGCTACACCTTC,-,TRBV2,TRBJ1-2,14
CASSLFLDGEAFF,TGTGCCAGCAGTTTATTCTTAGACGGGGAAGCTTTCTTT,-,TRBV27,TRBJ1-1,13
CASELRKGGTGELFF,TGTGCCAGCGAACTTCGGAAAGGGGGCACCGGGGAGCTGTTTTTT,-,TRBV28,TRBJ2-2,15
CASSVTSGIKPGANVLTF,TGTGCCAGCAGCGTGACTAGCGGGATAAAACCTGGGGCCAACGTCCTGACTTTC,TRBD2,TRBV9,TRBJ2-6,18
CASSEYRGGTGELFF,TGTGCCAGCAGTGAATACAGGGGTGGCACCGGGGAGCTGTTTTTT,TRBD1,TRBV6-1,TRBJ2-2,15
CASSLVTSGADTQYF,TGCGCCAGCAGCTTGGTGACTAGCGGGGCAGATACGCAGTATTTT,TRBD2,TRBV5-1,TRBJ2-3,15
CASSRYRVGDQPQHF,TGTGCCAGCAGCCGATACAGGGTGGGGGATCAGCCCCAGCATTTT,-,TRBV6-5,TRBJ1-5,15
CASSRQERDYEQYF,TGCGCCAGCAGCCGACAAGAGAGGGACTACGAGCAGTACTTC,-,TRBV4-1,TRBJ2-7,14
CASSEMGRGTRDTQYF,TGTGCCAGCAGTGAAATGGGCAGGGGGACGAGAGATACGCAGTATTTT,TRBD1,TRBV6-1,TRBJ2-3,16
CASSSWSSGANVLTF,TGTGCCAGCAGCTCGTGGAGCTCTGGGGCCAACGTCCTGACTTTC,-,TRBV7-3,TRBJ2-6,15
CASSYTDRGTEAFF,TGTGCCAGCAGTTACACGGACCGGGGCACTGAAGCTTTCTTT,-,TRBV6-5,TRBJ1-1,14
CASTDYRDEQYF,TGTGCCAGCACCGATTACCGGGACGAGCAGTACTTC,-,TRBV27,TRBJ2-7,12
CATSRDLGTRQPQHF,TGTGCCACCAGCAGAGATCTGGGGACAAGGCAGCCCCAGCATTTT,-,TRBV15,TRBJ1-5,15
CASSLGTGGPTYEQYF,TGTGCCAGCAGTTTGGGAACAGGGGGCCCTACCTACGAGCAGTACTTC,TRBD1,TRBV28,TRBJ2-7,16
CASSVGGGNEQFF,TGTGCCAGCTCCGTGGGGGGAGGCAATGAGCAGTTCTTC,-,TRBV18,TRBJ2-1,13
CASSLGGKNTEAFF,TGTGCCAGCAGCTTAGGAGGGAAGAACACTGAAGCTTTCTTT,-,TRBV7-9,TRBJ1-1,14
CASSPRLGAYEQYF,TGTGCCAGCAGTCCCCGACTAGGGGCCTACGAGCAGTACTTC,-,TRBV27,TRBJ2-7,14
CASDRGAGGETQYF,TGTGCCAGCGACAGGGGGGCCGGCGGGGAGACCCAGTACTTC,TRBD1,TRBV28,TRBJ2-5,14
CASSLWRGSEAFF,TGTGCCAGCAGCTTATGGCGGGGGTCGGAAGCTTTCTTT,-,TRBV7-6,TRBJ1-1,13
CAISRTGIEQFF,TGTGCCATCAGCCGGACAGGGATCGAGCAGTTCTTC,TRBD1,TRBV10-3,TRBJ2-1,12
CASSLIGGGLAGGSSYEQYF,TGTGCCAGCAGTTTAATAGGGGGGGGACTAGCGGGAGGTAGCTCCTACGAGCAGTACTTC,TRBD2,TRBV28,TRBJ2-7,20
CASSAYGYSNQPQHF,TGCGCCAGCAGCGCGTATGGTTATAGCAATCAGCCCCAGCATTTT,-,TRBV5-1,TRBJ1-5,15
CASSRGLLRWVAGETQYF,TGTGCCAGCAGCCGCGGACTGCTAAGATGGGTTGCTGGGGAGACCCAGTACTTC,-,TRBV5-4,TRBJ2-5,18
CASSLSGGVDKNIQYF,TGTGCCAGCAGCTTGTCGGGGGGTGTCGATAAAAACATTCAGTACTTC,TRBD2,TRBV7-9,TRBJ2-4,16
CAWSVTNWENEQFF,TGTGCCTGGAGTGTGACGAATTGGGAGAATGAGCAGTTCTTC,-,TRBV30,TRBJ2-1,14
CASSLGEYGYTF,TGTGCCAGCAGCCTAGGGGAATATGGCTACACCTTC,-,TRBV28,TRBJ1-2,12
CASSYGGEDEAFF,TGCGCCAGCAGCTACGGGGGAGAAGATGAAGCTTTCTTT,-,TRBV5-1,TRBJ1-1,13
CASSGGQTPYEQYF,TGCGCCAGCAGTGGAGGACAGACGCCCTACGAGCAGTACTTC,-,TRBV10-1,TRBJ2-7,14
CAASETGSTDTQYF,TGTGCGGCTTCCGAGACAGGGAGCACAGATACGCAGTATTTT,TRBD1,TRBV19,TRBJ2-3,14
CASSLSSAEAFF,TGTGCCAGCAGCCTGTCTTCAGCTGAAGCTTTCTTT,-,TRBV14,TRBJ1-1,12
CASSSRGRDRGRTGELFF,TGTGCCAGCAGCTCCAGGGGCCGGGACAGGGGGCGTACCGGGGAGCTGTTTTTT,TRBD1,TRBV11-2,TRBJ2-2,18
CASSVQSGLSYEQYF,TGTGCCAGCAGCGTACAAAGCGGCCTATCCTACGAGCAGTACTTC,-,TRBV9,TRBJ2-7,15
CASSPIGQLNTEAFF,TGTGCCAGCAGTCCGATCGGACAGCTGAACACTGAAGCTTTCTTT,-,TRBV6-5,TRBJ1-1,15
CASSLYEDTEAFF,TGTGCCAGCAGCCTATATGAGGACACTGAGGCTTTCTTT,-,TRBV11-3,TRBJ1-1,13